This TCR beta chain appears in the sequencing data of a study of identical twins. Of note for this clonotype: No antigen is known for it.

The CDR3 contains 14 residues. V shed 3 bases and J shed 10 bases, with 18 bases lying between them. TCRdb fed the 5' RACE reads into MiXCR, producing one record per CDR3 protein. The sample holds approximately 690,000 distinct CDR3 sequences, 6% to 6.5% seen once. Findings and limits, study-wide: Cord blood's abundant beta clonotypes had fewer insertions, unlike memory repertoires. Surplus twin overlap in beta out-of-frame sequences was less pronounced.

The chain links TRBV12-3 or TRBV12-4 to TRBJ1-1, with D perhaps matching TRBD1 (5 bases). The sequenced sample consisted of naive T cells sorted from blood. The TCR originated in a man aged 18-30 years in good health. The CDR3 nucleotides read TGTGCCAGCAGTTTTCTCCCTCAGGGAGGTCCAGCTTTCTTT. Translation: CASSFLPQGGPAFF.